Listed below are T cell receptor beta chains from one sample, sequenced in a study of tumor and adjacent non-tumor tissue in lung cancer. TCRdb recomputed calls from the multiplex PCR reads with MiXCR, one row per CDR3 protein. The sample contains 50,000 to 60,000 distinct CDR3 sequences, just under 75% of which appear only once. What was sequenced was distant non-tumor lung tissue. The receptors come from an older woman with non-small cell lung cancer. Both conserved end residues are part of each CDR3. D genes are given only for firm matches. The size entry is marked missing in some rows and otherwise reads once, few, many or a size class.

TRBV6-2/TRBV6-3	TRBJ1-1	-	-	TGTGTCAGGAGTGCCTCCTTGACCGCCTTGGTGGCTTTCTTT	CVRSASLTALVAFF
TRBV28	TRBJ2-7	-	-	TGTGCCAGCAGTTCGGGACCAGCGGAAACTAATCCCTCCTACGAGCAGTACTTC	CASSSGPAETNPSYEQYF
TRBV4-3	TRBJ2-2	-	TRBD1	TGCGCCAGCAGCCCAGGGACAGGAGGGTTGAACACCAGGGAGCTGTTTTTT	CASSPGTGGLNTRELFF
TRBV6-5	TRBJ2-5	-	-	TGTGCCAGCAGTTACCGTGACACCTATGGAGAGACCCAGTGCTTC	CASSYRDTYGETQCF
TRBV30	TRBJ1-1	-	-	TGTGCCTGGAGTAGGCGGGGGGCTGAAGCTTTCTTT	CAWSRRGAEAFF
TRBV29-1	TRBJ2-7	few	-	TGCAGCGTTGGGGGGACACCCAGCTCAGTCTACAAGCGGTACTTC	CSVGGTPSSVYKRYF
TRBV6-2/TRBV6-3	TRBJ2-1	-	-	TGTGCCAGCAGTTACGGCGGGATCTCTATCAATGAGCAGTTCTTC	CASSYGGISINEQFF
TRBV28	TRBJ2-1	many	-	TGTGCCAGCAGTTTTACGGGGGACGGCAATGAGCAGTTCTTC	CASSFTGDGNEQFF
TRBV10-3	TRBJ1-1	-	-	TGTGCCATCATGGGGAGCACGGAAGCTTTCTTT	CAIMGSTEAFF
TRBV11-1	TRBJ2-1	-	-	TGTGCCAGCATTCGGGGTTTTGCAGCCAGCACCTACAATGAGCAGTTCTTC	CASIRGFAASTYNEQFF
TRBV6-1	TRBJ2-5	many	TRBD2	TGTGCCAGCACCCGGGGGGGGCGAGAGACCCAGTACTTC	CASTRGGRETQYF
TRBV29-1	TRBJ2-2	many	TRBD1	TGCAGCGTTAAGGGACAGGGTAACACCGGGGAGCTGTTTTTT	CSVKGQGNTGELFF
TRBV11-2	TRBJ1-4	-	-	TGTGCCAGCAGCTCAGATAAGGGCATACTATTTTTT	CASSSDKGILFF
TRBV19	TRBJ1-1	-	-	TGTGCCAGTTGTACTGAACACATGAACACTGAAGCTTTCTTT	CASCTEHMNTEAFF
TRBV6-2/TRBV6-3	TRBJ2-7	many	-	TGTGCCAGCAGCCGTGAGCCCTCAAGCTCCTACGAGCAGTACTTC	CASSREPSSSYEQYF
TRBV10-3	TRBJ2-7	once	-	TGTGCCATCAGTGACCCCGGGAAACCCTACGAGCAGTACTTC	CAISDPGKPYEQYF
TRBV29-1	TRBJ1-5	-	TRBD1	TGCCGCGTAACTGGGACAGTCAATCGGCCCCAGCATTTT	CRVTGTVNRPQHF
TRBV6-2/TRBV6-3	TRBJ1-6	-	TRBD1	TGTACCACCAGTTACAGGGGTTCTGGTTCACCCCTCCACTTT	CTTSYRGSGSPLHF
TRBV11-3	TRBJ2-7	-	-	TGTGCCAGCAGCGTAGATACGGGAACATACGAGAAGTACTTC	CASSVDTGTYEKYF
TRBV11-2	TRBJ2-5	-	TRBD1	TGTGCCAGCAGCTGGGACAGGGTGGGAGAGATCCGGTACTTC	CASSWDRVGEIRYF